This T cell receptor (beta chain) was sequenced for a study of T-cell memory formation after mild COVID-19. Study context: Largely donor-specific TCR clusters were found. Overall study findings and caveats: Confirmation was lacking for SARS-CoV-2 specificity of second-wave clones that peaked on day 37. Mostly located in CM and EM were contracting CD4+ clones, with contracting CD8+ clones located in EMRA.

Trimming cost V 3 bases and J 3 bases, with 6 bases left between them. This CDR3 has 13 residues. The germline V gene has CDR1 MGHRA and CDR2 YSYEKL. From the 5' RACE reads, TCRdb called clonotypes with MiXCR, one entry per CDR3 protein. The sample shows some 120,000 distinct CDR3 sequences, roughly 6% of them seen only once. In the case of this clonotype: The target antigen is unknown.

V usage is TRBV4-1 and J usage is TRBJ1-5; perhaps TRBD1 as D (5 bases). This clonotype was sampled from an adult woman who had mild COVID-19 (a few samples of this study predate the infection). Cell type and time point are not known. Sequencing input: PBMCs or a T cell subset sorted from them (not recorded which). CDR3 in amino acids: CASSHRVNQPQHF. CDR3 DNA sequence: TGCGCCAGCAGCCACAGGGTCAATCAGCCCCAGCATTTT.